The 21 T cell receptor beta chains reported below all come from one sample, sequenced in a study of cytomegalovirus exposure and HLA in healthy donors. The PCR had 60 Vbeta and 13 Jbeta primers. Profiling relied on immunoSEQ multiplex PCR, and the TCRdb table lists in-frame clones only, not all of them. The sample has roughly 200,000 clones; roughly 80% are singletons. Sequencing was done on a sample of PBMCs. The receptors come from a female donor in good health and CMV-seronegative.

This clone has just one count. This rearrangement joins TRBV29-1 to TRBJ1-2; the D gene is possibly TRBD1 (6 bases). V lost 0 bases, J lost 8 bases, and 13 bases lay in between. Per the germline V gene, CDR1 is SQVTM and CDR2 is ANQGSEA. The CDR3 is made up of 13 amino acids. CDR3 DNA: TGCAGCGTTGAAGAGAGGGGGGGACGGGGCTACACCTTC. It is translated as CSVEERGGRGYTF.

The CDR3 coding sequence is TGTGCCAGCAGCCAAAATAGCGGGAGCTCCTACGAGCAGTACTTC. It encodes CASSQNSGSSYEQYF. This chain uses TRBV7-6 with TRBJ2-7, with 9 bases that match TRBD2. Germline loops: CDR1 SGHVS, CDR2 FNYEAQ. With 5 bases clipped from V and 0 bases from J, the junction kept 5 bases outside the gene matches. The CDR3 sequence is 15 residues long.

The CDR3 coding sequence is TGCAGCGTTGAAAACCCCGGGACAGGCACAGATACGCAGTATTTT. Its translation: CSVENPGTGTDTQYF. V and J are TRBV29-1 and TRBJ2-3, with 7 positions matching TRBD1. CDR3 length: 15 amino acids. V lost 2 bases to trimming and J lost 1 base; unmatched junction nucleotides: 6. Per the germline V gene, CDR1 is SQVTM and CDR2 is ANQGSEA.

This clone was seen more than once but under ten times. This sequence joins TRBV5-4 and TRBJ1-1, with TRBD1 identical over 9 bases. The CDR3 runs 15 residues. Germline V gene lookup returns CDR1 SGHNT and CDR2 YYREEE (reference sequence). J gave up 0 bases and V 4 bases, and 4 bases lay outside the gene matches. This CDR3 reads CASSIRDRVNTEAFF. CDR3 nucleotide sequence: TGTGCCAGCAGCATCCGGGACAGGGTGAACACTGAAGCTTTCTTT.

The CDR3 protein is CASSSGTGLNEQFF. CDR3 sequence (DNA): TGTGCCAGCAGTTCCGGGACAGGACTTAATGAGCAGTTCTTC. The V call is TRBV28, the J call TRBJ2-1; 8 positions agree with TRBD1. With 4 bases clipped from V and 7 bases from J, the junction kept 6 bases outside the gene matches. The CDR3 has 14 amino acids. CDR1 is MDHEN, CDR2 SYDVKM, per germline.

A word on this clone: One end of the junction does not line up with germline, which may come from a read error. This chain uses TRBV2 with TRBJ1-4; 11 bases are shared with TRBD1. There are 15 residues in the CDR3. Germline V CDR1 and CDR2: SNHLY, FYNNEI. This CDR3 is CAGSVGQGAGEKLFF. The CDR3 DNA is TGTGCCGGCAGTGTTGGACAGGGGGCAGGTGAAAAACTGTTTTTT.

The chain uses TRBV4-3 and TRBJ2-7, with 9 bases matching TRBD1. J gave up 1 base and V 5 bases, and 12 bases lay outside the gene matches. Per germline, CDR1 LGHNA and CDR2 YSLEER. CDR3 length: 17 amino acids. In DNA, the CDR3 is TGCGCCAGCAGCGCTCAGACCGGGACAGGGTTTTCCTACGAGCAGTACTTC. This codes for CASSAQTGTGFSYEQYF.

The genes are TRBV6-8 and TRBJ2-7; 8 bases line up with TRBD1. After removal of 8 bases from V and 2 bases from J, the junction contained 11 bases not matched to a gene. Germline CDR1 MNHGY, CDR2 SAAAGT. CDR3 length equals 15 residues. The CDR3 DNA sequence: TGTGCCAGCCGACCCAGGACAGGGTTTACCTACGAGCAGTACTTC. It is translated as CASRPRTGFTYEQYF.

V usage is TRBV29-1 and J usage is TRBJ2-1; D perhaps matches TRBD2 (5 bases). Germline CDR1 is SQVTM and CDR2 is ANQGSEA. Trimming removed 4 bases from V and 1 base from J, with 8 bases in between. This CDR3 is built from 13 residues. CDR3 nucleotide sequence: TGCAGCGTTGCGAGGGCTTCCTACAATGAGCAGTTCTTC. Residues: CSVARASYNEQFF.

On this clone: This specimen includes other DNA sequences encoding the same CDR3. The chain carries TRBV5-6 and TRBJ1-5; D gene uncertain. Trimming took 2 bases from V and 0 from J, leaving 9 bases between them. The germline gives CDR1 SGHDT, CDR2 YYEEEE. This CDR3 has 15 residues. The CDR3, as DNA: TGTGCCAGCAGCTTTGGTCAGTATAGCAATCAGCCCCAGCATTTT. It translates to CASSFGQYSNQPQHF.

With regard to this clone: The same CDR3 is also encoded by other DNA sequences in this sample. The chain combines TRBV27 with TRBJ2-2; D remains unclear. V was cut by 2 bases and J by 5 bases, with 6 bases left in between. CDR1 and CDR2 from the germline V gene are MNHEY and SMNVEV (reference sequence). CDR3 length: 13 residues. Here the CDR3 reads CASSLGSTGELFF. DNA for the CDR3: TGTGCCAGCAGTTTAGGCTCAACCGGGGAGCTGTTTTTT.

The J gene is TRBJ2-7, the V gene TRBV4-1; TRBD1 matches at 8 bases. V shed 2 bases, J shed 6 bases, and the junction held 15 bases outside the gene matches. This CDR3 is built from 17 residues. Germline CDR1 MGHRA, CDR2 YSYEKL. The CDR3: CASSQPAGTGLFGEQYF. The CDR3 DNA is TGCGCCAGCAGCCAACCGGCCGGGACAGGCTTATTCGGCGAGCAGTACTTC.

This clone was seen just once. This rearrangement joins TRBV18 to TRBJ2-3, with 9 nucleotides matching TRBD2. Looked up from germline, CDR1 is KGHSH and CDR2 is LQKENI. Losses at the gene ends were 2 bases for V and 2 bases for J; bases not matched to a gene: 8. This CDR3 has 17 residues. The CDR3 coding sequence is TGTGCCAGCTCACCATTAGAAGCGGGGGGTGTCACAGATACGCAGTATTTT. This codes for CASSPLEAGGVTDTQYF.

The genes are TRBV6-5 and TRBJ2-1, with a weak D call TRBD2 (6 bases). The CDR3 is made up of 12 amino acids. V was clipped by 2 bases and J by 9 bases, with 8 bases between them. Germline assignment: CDR1 MNHEY and CDR2 SVGAGI. Here the CDR3 DNA reads TGTGCCAGCAGTTACCGGGGAGGTGAGCAGTTCTTC. It encodes CASSYRGGEQFF.

The chain is built from TRBV5-1 and TRBJ2-1, with TRBD2 matching over 8 bases. CDR1 and CDR2 (germline): SGHRS, YFSETQ. The V segment lost 0 bases and the J segment 7 bases; nucleotides outside the gene matches: 3. The CDR3 extends over 14 amino acids. DNA for the CDR3: TGCGCCAGCAGCTTGGTTAGCGGGGATAATGAGCAGTTCTTC. Its protein product is CASSLVSGDNEQFF.

The V and J genes are TRBV30 and TRBJ1-3; D call uncertain. Trimming left V 4 bases short and J 1 base short, with 8 bases between. CDR3 length: 13 amino acids. Germline CDR1 GTSNPN, CDR2 SVGIG (reference sequence). The CDR3 loop reads CAWNVVSGNTIYF. CDR3 bases: TGTGCCTGGAACGTAGTATCTGGAAACACCATATATTTT.

This rearrangement joins TRBV27 to TRBJ2-7; 7 nucleotides align to TRBD2. CDR3 length: 16 residues. The V and J ends lost 3 bases and 9 bases, in that order; junction bases with no gene match: 17. Germline V CDR1 and CDR2: MNHEY, SMNVEV (reference sequence). The CDR3 loop reads CASSFGGGLAALRQYF. For the CDR3, the DNA is TGTGCCAGCAGTTTCGGCGGAGGGCTAGCGGCCCTCCGGCAGTACTTC.

The table lists this clone with a few counts. V is TRBV11-2 and J is TRBJ2-7; no clear D gene. This CDR3 has 12 amino acids. Deletions cut 4 bases from V and 3 bases from J, with 7 bases between. Germline loops: CDR1 SGHAT, CDR2 FQNNGV. In DNA form, the CDR3 reads TGTGCCAGCAGCTCCACTCGCTACGAGCAGTACTTC. This translates into CASSSTRYEQYF.

This chain joins TRBV18 and TRBJ1-1, with D uncertain. V lost 6 bases to trimming and J lost 8 bases, with 22 bases between them. This CDR3 spans 15 amino acids. Per the germline V gene, CDR1 is KGHSH and CDR2 is LQKENI. The CDR3 DNA reads TGTGCCAGCTCGCCGAGAAGGATTGAAACTACCGAAGCTTTCTTT. Amino acids: CASSPRRIETTEAFF.

V usage is TRBV19 and J usage is TRBJ1-1, with TRBD1 identical over 7 bases. V gave up 1 base and J gave up 3 bases; unmatched junction bases: 5. Germline CDR1 and CDR2: LNHDA and SQIVND (reference sequence). CDR3 length: 15 residues. In nucleotides, the CDR3 is TGTGCCAGTAGTATAGTTTGGCAGGGGGACACTGAAGCTTTCTTT. Amino acid sequence: CASSIVWQGDTEAFF.

This clone was recorded a few times. CDR3 bases: TGTGCCAGCAGCCGGGACAGAGGAGATACGCAGTATTTT. Its translation is CASSRDRGDTQYF. The chain links TRBV11-2 to TRBJ2-3; 7 bases match TRBD1. This CDR3 has 13 amino acids. Germline CDR1 SGHAT, CDR2 FQNNGV. J was trimmed by 5 bases and V by 5 bases; bases with no gene match: 4.